This T cell receptor (beta chain) appears in the sequencing data of a study of OX40 agonist ivuxolimab in advanced cancers. Study at large: Participants could have had prior anti-PD-1, anti-PD-L1 or anti-CTLA-4 therapy, and roughly 40% had some.

Some clones are missing from TCRdb's copy, which holds only in-frame ones; the method was immunoSEQ multiplex PCR. The sample lists tens of thousands of clones; approximately 80% were seen once. The CDR3 runs 12 residues. V lost 3 bases and J 0 bases, leaving 4 bases between the germline ends. The V gene's germline CDR1 is SGHRS and CDR2 YFSETQ. This receptor was identified in an adult with an advanced solid tumor such as melanoma, head and neck, liver or kidney cancer. The specimen was CD4+ or CD8+ T cells sorted from blood, collected in a trial of the OX40 agonist ivuxolimab. The chain uses TRBV5-1 and TRBJ2-7; the D is unclear. DNA of the CDR3: TGCGCCAGCAGCTCGAGCTCCTACGAGCAGTACTTC. Translation: CASSSSSYEQYF.